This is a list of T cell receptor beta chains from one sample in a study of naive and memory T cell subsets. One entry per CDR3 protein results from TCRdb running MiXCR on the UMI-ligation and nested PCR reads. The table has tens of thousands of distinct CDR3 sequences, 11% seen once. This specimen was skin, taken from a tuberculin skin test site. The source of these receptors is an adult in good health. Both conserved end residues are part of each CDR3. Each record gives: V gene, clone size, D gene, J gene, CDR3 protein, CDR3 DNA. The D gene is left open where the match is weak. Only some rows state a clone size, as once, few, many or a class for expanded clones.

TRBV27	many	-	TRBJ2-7	CASSFDASYEQYF	TGTGCCAGCAGTTTTGATGCCTCCTACGAGCAGTACTTC
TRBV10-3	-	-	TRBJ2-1	CAISESDLRDGVYNEQFF	TGTGCCATCAGTGAGTCTGACCTCCGGGACGGAGTTTACAATGAGCAGTTCTTC
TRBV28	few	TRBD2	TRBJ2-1	CASSLGSGRDEQFF	TGTGCCAGCAGTTTAGGTAGCGGGAGGGATGAGCAGTTCTTC
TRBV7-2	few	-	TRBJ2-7	CASSPQGTSYEQYF	TGTGCCAGCAGCCCTCAGGGGACCTCCTACGAGCAGTACTTC
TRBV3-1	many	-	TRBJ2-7	CASSRAETYEQYF	TGTGCCAGCAGCCGAGCAGAGACCTACGAGCAGTACTTC
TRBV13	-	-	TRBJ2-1	CASSLGDEQFF	TGTGCCAGCAGCTTAGGTGATGAGCAGTTCTTC
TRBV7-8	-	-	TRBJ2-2	CASSPASNGVNTGELFF	TGTGCCAGCAGCCCCGCTTCTAATGGGGTGAACACCGGGGAGCTGTTTTTT
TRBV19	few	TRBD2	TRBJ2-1	CASSIASGGYNEQFF	TGTGCCAGTAGTATCGCTAGCGGGGGATACAATGAGCAGTTCTTC
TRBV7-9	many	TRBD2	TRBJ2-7	CASSLVGAGGEQYF	TGTGCCAGCAGCTTAGTCGGAGCGGGAGGTGAGCAGTACTTC
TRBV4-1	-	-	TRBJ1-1	CASSHPSGEYTEAFF	TGCGCCAGCAGCCACCCCTCCGGGGAATACACTGAAGCTTTCTTT
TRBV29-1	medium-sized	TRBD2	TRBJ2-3	CSVGALAGSTDTQYF	TGCAGCGTTGGGGCTCTAGCGGGGAGCACAGATACGCAGTATTTT
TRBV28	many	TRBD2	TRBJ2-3	CASSLGSSGRAGPTDTQYF	TGTGCCAGCAGTTTAGGGTCTAGCGGGAGGGCCGGGCCCACAGATACGCAGTATTTT
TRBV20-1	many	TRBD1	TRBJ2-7	CSARSGTGGYEQYF	TGCAGTGCTAGATCAGGGACAGGGGGCTACGAGCAGTACTTC
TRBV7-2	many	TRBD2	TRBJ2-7	CASSSELAGGSYEQYF	TGTGCCAGCAGCTCTGAATTAGCGGGGGGATCCTACGAGCAGTACTTC
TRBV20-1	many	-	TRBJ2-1	CSARTGLYNEQFF	TGCAGTGCTAGAACAGGATTATACAATGAGCAGTTCTTC